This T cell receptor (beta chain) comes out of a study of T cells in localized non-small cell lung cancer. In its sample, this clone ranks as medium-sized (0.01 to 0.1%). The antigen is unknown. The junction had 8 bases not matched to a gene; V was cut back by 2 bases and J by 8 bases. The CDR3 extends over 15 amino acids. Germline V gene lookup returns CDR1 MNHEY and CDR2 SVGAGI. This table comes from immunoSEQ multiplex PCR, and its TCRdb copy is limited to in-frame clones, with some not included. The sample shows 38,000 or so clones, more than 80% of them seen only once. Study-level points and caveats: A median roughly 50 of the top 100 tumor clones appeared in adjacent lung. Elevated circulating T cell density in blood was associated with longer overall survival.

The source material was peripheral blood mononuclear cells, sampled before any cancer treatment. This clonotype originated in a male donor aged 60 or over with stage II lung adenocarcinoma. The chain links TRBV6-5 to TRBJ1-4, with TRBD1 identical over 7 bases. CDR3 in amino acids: CASSYGGTVKEKLFF. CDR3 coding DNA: TGTGCCAGCAGTTACGGGGGGACAGTCAAGGAAAAACTGTTTTTT.